One sample yielded the 19 T cell receptor beta chains listed below, sequenced in a study of response to subunit inactivated influenza vaccine. TCRdb reanalysed the RT-PCR reads using MiXCR and keeps one entry per CDR3 protein. Among about 650,000 distinct CDR3 sequences listed, 15% to 19% were seen once. The sequencing used PBMCs from blood, collected about 12 days after vaccination. Every receptor here comes from a man between 50 and 59 years old who received an inactivated influenza vaccine.

The gene calls are TRBV20-1 and TRBJ1-5; no reliable D call. This CDR3 is 13 amino acids long. Germline V CDR1 and CDR2: DFQATT, SNEGSKA (reference sequence). V lost 5 bases and J 4 bases, leaving 12 bases between the germline ends. The CDR3 coding sequence is TGCAGTGCTGGACGGACCGCGAATCAGCCCCAGCATTTT. It encodes CSAGRTANQPQHF.

This clonotype was observed a few times. V gene TRBV15 combines with J gene TRBJ2-5; D is undetermined. Trimming shortened V by 4 bases and J by 2 bases, and 17 bases separated the two germline ends. CDR1 is LNHNV and CDR2 is YYDKDF in the germline V gene (reference sequence). The CDR3 has 16 residues. The CDR3 reads CATSTSTMEGQETQYF. CDR3 DNA sequence: TGTGCCACCAGCACGTCGACCATGGAAGGGCAAGAGACCCAGTACTTC.

V usage is TRBV9 and J usage is TRBJ2-7; 7 bases map to TRBD1. Germline lookup yields CDR1 SGDLS and CDR2 YYNGEE. V lost 2 bases, J lost 12 bases, and 14 bases stayed unmatched. The CDR3 spans 14 residues. CDR3 sequence: CASSVGTESLLRYF. In DNA form, the CDR3 reads TGTGCCAGCAGCGTCGGGACAGAATCTCTCCTCAGGTACTTC.

This clonotype was picked up a small number of times. The chain joins TRBV24-1 to TRBJ1-5; D is unclear. The CDR3 consists of 18 residues. Germline V lookup: CDR1 KGHDR, CDR2 SFDVKD. V gave up 1 base and J gave up 6 bases, with 21 bases separating them. CDR3 sequence: CATSDFFDLPPLGQPQHF. CDR3 nucleotide sequence: TGTGCCACCAGTGATTTCTTCGACCTTCCCCCCCTCGGTCAGCCCCAGCATTTT.

J is TRBJ1-2 and V is TRBV5-6; D gene uncertain. Trimming stripped 1 base from V and 0 bases from J, with 10 bases between. Germline CDR1 SGHDT, CDR2 YYEEEE. CDR3 length equals 15 residues. CDR3 sequence: CASSLLRPSNYGYTF. The CDR3 nucleotides read TGTGCCAGCAGCTTGCTGAGGCCTTCTAACTATGGCTACACCTTC. The whole variable domain, remainder taken from reference TRBV5-6 and TRBJ1-2, is DAGVTQSPTHLIKTRGQQVTLRCSPKSGHDTVSWYQQALGQGPQFIFQYYEEEERQRGNFPDRFSGHQFPNYSSELNVNALLLGDSALYLCASSLLRPSNYGYTFGSGTRLTVV.

The chain employs TRBV15 and TRBJ2-2; a weak D match, TRBD2 (5 bases). The CDR3 is 16 residues long. V gave up 1 base and J gave up 0 bases, with 9 bases separating them. In germline, CDR1 is LNHNV, CDR2 YYDKDF (reference sequence). The CDR3 DNA reads TGTGCCACCAGCAGAGGAGACTATTCGAACACCGGGGAGCTGTTTTTT. Protein sequence: CATSRGDYSNTGELFF.

This clonotype was seen a handful of times. The V and J genes are TRBV4-3 and TRBJ1-6; no reliable D call. The CDR3 spans 16 residues. Trimming shortened V by 0 bases and J by 2 bases, and 8 bases separated the two germline ends. The germline V gene has CDR1 LGHNA and CDR2 YSLEER. The CDR3 loop reads CASSQEMPTYNSPLHF. For the CDR3, the DNA is TGCGCCAGCAGCCAAGAGATGCCGACCTATAATTCACCCCTCCACTTT.

This clonotype was counted only a few times. The V call is TRBV29-1, the J call TRBJ2-3; D is ambiguous. The CDR3 spans 10 residues. Germline V gene data show CDR1 as SQVTM and CDR2 as ANQGSEA. Trimming took 4 bases from V and 5 from J, leaving 4 bases between them. CDR3 in amino acids: CSVVGDTQYF. DNA for the CDR3: TGCAGCGTTGTAGGAGATACGCAGTATTTT.

The chain carries TRBV19 and TRBJ2-1; TRBD1 agrees at 8 bases. Germline CDR1 and CDR2: LNHDA and SQIVND (reference sequence). V dropped 4 bases and J dropped 6; count of bases not matched to a gene: 5. The CDR3 runs 14 residues. The CDR3 region has the DNA TGTGCCAGTAGTACAGGGGGCTTTAGCAATGAGCAGTTCTTC. This codes for CASSTGGFSNEQFF. Using reference TRBV19 and TRBJ2-1 for the parts outside the CDR3, the full variable domain is DGGITQSPKYLFRKEGQNVTLSCEQNLNHDAMYWYRQDPGQGLRLIYYSQIVNDFQKGDIAEGYSVSREKKESFPLTVTSAQKNPTAFYLCASSTGGFSNEQFFGPGTRLTVL.

The J gene is TRBJ1-1, the V gene TRBV29-1; 11 bases fit TRBD1. Per germline, CDR1 SQVTM and CDR2 ANQGSEA. V was pared by 2 bases and J by 9 bases, with 5 bases of the junction left unmatched. The CDR3 is 13 amino acids. The CDR3 DNA reads TGCAGCGTTGAACCGGACAGGGGGCGCCAAGCTTTCTTT. Amino acids: CSVEPDRGRQAFF.

This clonotype was seen more than once but under ten times. V is TRBV29-1 and J is TRBJ1-1, with 7 nucleotides matching TRBD1. CDR3 length: 13 amino acids. Per germline, CDR1 SQVTM and CDR2 ANQGSEA. With V trimmed by 6 bases and J by 5 bases, 9 bases remained unmatched. The CDR3 loop is CSVYRGRGTEAFF. The CDR3 bases are TGCAGCGTGTACAGGGGCAGAGGGACTGAAGCTTTCTTT.

The V call is TRBV12-3 or TRBV12-4, the J call TRBJ1-2, with TRBD1 matching over 10 bases. The CDR3 spans 13 residues. V lost 6 bases and J lost 7; bases outside the gene matches: 5. The CDR3 sequence is CASRQRDRGGYTF. DNA of the CDR3: TGTGCCAGCAGACAACGGGACAGGGGTGGCTACACCTTC.

This chain joins TRBV6-2 or TRBV6-3 and TRBJ2-1, with TRBD2 matching 8 bases. CDR1 and CDR2 (germline): MNHEY, SVGEGT. V was clipped by 10 bases and J by 7 bases; unmatched bases: 12. The CDR3 has 14 amino acids. CDR3 residues: CATQPGGPWNEQFF. CDR3 bases: TGTGCCACCCAACCGGGAGGGCCATGGAATGAGCAGTTCTTC.

This clonotype was detected a few times. The chain links TRBV6-1 to TRBJ2-7; no clear D. V was shortened by 6 bases and J by 0 bases, with 12 bases between the two germline ends. CDR1 and CDR2 from the germline V gene are MNHNS and SASEGT. This CDR3 region has 14 residues. Written as DNA, the CDR3 is TGTGCCAGCAGGATTCACCGGAGCTCCTACGAGCAGTACTTC. This encodes CASRIHRSSYEQYF.

The chain couples TRBV11-2 to TRBJ2-3, with 7 bases aligning to TRBD1. V shed 1 base and J 6 bases; nucleotides not matched to a gene: 4. Germline CDR1 reads SGHAT; CDR2 reads FQNNGV. This CDR3 has 14 residues. Written as DNA, the CDR3 is TGTGCCAGCAGCTTAGCGGACAGGAGGGATACGCAGTATTTT. The encoded protein is CASSLADRRDTQYF.

The chain combines TRBV6-2 or TRBV6-3 with TRBJ2-1; D is possibly TRBD1 (5 bases). With 2 bases removed from V and 0 bases from J, the gap between germline ends came to 11 bases. The length of the CDR3 is 16 residues. Germline values: CDR1 MNHEY, CDR2 SVGEGT. CDR3 loop: CASSYRPGASYNEQFF. The CDR3 coding sequence is TGTGCCAGCAGTTACCGACCTGGGGCCTCCTACAATGAGCAGTTCTTC.

This clonotype was found a few times. The CDR3 loop is CASSQAGTGYEQYF. The CDR3 bases are TGCGCCAGCAGCCAAGCCGGGACAGGGTACGAGCAGTACTTC. The V call is TRBV4-3, the J call TRBJ2-7; 9 bases agree with TRBD1. CDR1 and CDR2 from the germline V gene are LGHNA and YSLEER. This CDR3 is built from 14 residues. V lost 1 base and J lost 4; bases outside the gene matches: 2.

This clonotype turned up a few times. CDR3 in amino acids: CASSKTGQGQYF. In DNA form, the CDR3 reads TGTGCCAGCAGCAAAACGGGACAGGGGCAGTACTTC. The chain combines TRBV13 with TRBJ2-7, with TRBD1 identical over 9 bases. Trimming took 5 bases from V and 9 from J; bases not matched to a gene: 5. The germline gives CDR1 PRHDT, CDR2 FYEKMQ (reference sequence). The CDR3 is 12 amino acids.

In this sample, this clonotype turned up a few times. The chain has TRBV20-1 and TRBJ1-1; perhaps TRBD1 as D (5 bases). This CDR3 contains 12 residues. The germline V gene encodes CDR1 DFQATT and CDR2 SNEGSKA (reference sequence). Trimming left V 3 bases short and J 2 bases short, with 7 bases between. This chain's CDR3 is CSASRVNTEAFF. DNA for the CDR3: TGCAGTGCTAGCAGGGTCAACACTGAAGCTTTCTTT.